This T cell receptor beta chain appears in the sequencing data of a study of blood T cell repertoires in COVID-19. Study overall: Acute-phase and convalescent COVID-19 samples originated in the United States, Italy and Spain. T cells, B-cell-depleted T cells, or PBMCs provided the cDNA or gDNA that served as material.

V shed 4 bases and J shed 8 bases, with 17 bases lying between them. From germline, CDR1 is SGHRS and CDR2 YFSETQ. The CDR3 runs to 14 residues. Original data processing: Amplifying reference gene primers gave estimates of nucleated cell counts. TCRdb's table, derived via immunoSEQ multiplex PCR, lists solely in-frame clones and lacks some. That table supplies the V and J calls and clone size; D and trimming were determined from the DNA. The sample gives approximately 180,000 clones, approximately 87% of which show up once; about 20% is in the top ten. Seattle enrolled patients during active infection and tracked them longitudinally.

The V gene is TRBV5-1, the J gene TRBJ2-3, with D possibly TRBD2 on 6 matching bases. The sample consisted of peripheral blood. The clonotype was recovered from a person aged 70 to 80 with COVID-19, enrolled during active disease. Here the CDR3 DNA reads TGCGCCAGCAGCCTCCGGGACTCCTGGGGTACGCAGTATTTT. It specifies CASSLRDSWGTQYF. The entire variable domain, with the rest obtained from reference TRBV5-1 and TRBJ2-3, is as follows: KAGVTQTPRYLIKTRGQQVTLSCSPISGHRSVSWYQQTPGQGLQFLFEYFSETQRNKGNFPGRFSGRQFSNSRSEMNVSTLELGDSALYLCASSLRDSWGTQYFGPGTRLTVL.